The subject of this entry is one T cell receptor beta chain. Its antigen remains undetermined. The cohort comprised around 700 healthy bone marrow donors. Cohort members were all nominally healthy when sampled, although unrecorded immune exposures were likely present. The donor tested CMV seropositive, placing the donor among the approximately 290 seropositive members of the cohort. Every donor gave a peripheral blood sample, and the peripheral blood mononuclear cells from that sample were used for TCR beta sequencing. The Qiagen DNeasy Blood Extraction Kit was used to extract genomic DNA from the blood cell samples. Library preparation used the immunoSEQ multiplex PCR assay. The multiplex PCR relied on a mix of 60 forward primers for TCR Vbeta segments and 13 reverse primers for TCR Jbeta segments. The CDR3 region of rearranged TCR beta genes was amplified from genomic DNA with a multiplex PCR assay. The Illumina HiSeq System was used to sequence the amplified TCR beta libraries as 87-base-pair reads. The study's processing was this. A later analysis tallied 80 million to 95 million unique TCR beta chains across the 666 repertoires, and roughly 11 million of those chains were shared by two or more donors. A nearest-neighbor algorithm error-corrected the raw reads and collapsed the reads into unique sequences, merging closely related sequences to remove PCR and sequencing errors. Alignment of CDR3 sequences to IMGT reference sequences was used to assign V, D and J gene segments. For a sequence to be retained, a match of at least six nucleotides to both a V gene segment and a J gene segment was required. A rearrangement counted as productive if the CDR3 had no stop codons and remained in frame with V and J, and every other rearrangement counted as non-productive. CDR3 was defined according to IMGT convention as the region running from the second conserved V-encoded cysteine to the conserved J-encoded phenylalanine. Sequences without an unambiguous match to a single V gene segment were excluded from the earlier analysis of 450 to 750 of the donors. An earlier analysis of fewer than 750 of the donors called V segments functional above 56.7% productive rearrangements and segregating when the between-donor standard deviation exceeded 5%. A statistical classification framework was built to diagnose cytomegalovirus status from the catalog of TCR beta chain sequences. V and J gene assignment, in a later analysis, came from comparing TCR nucleotide sequences with IMGT/GENE-DB human TR gene sequences. In a later analysis, CDR3 sequences and most-parsimonious VDJ recombination scenarios were assigned using the TCRdist pipeline. In a later analysis, each TCR beta chain was defined by its CDR3 amino acid sequence together with its V-gene family, and reads without a unique V-gene family were excluded. To address suspected cross-contamination and a sequencing artifact, a later analysis removed several hundred highly shared, low-generation-probability nucleotide sequences. In a later analysis, a clonal expansion index was calculated for each public chain from normalized within-repertoire ranks of inferred template counts. A later analysis computed generation probabilities with a VDJ recombination model fitted to out-of-frame rearrangements, and checked the results against IGoR. In a later analysis, hypergeometric tests were used to score TCR-TCR, TCR-HLA and TCR-CMV co-occurrence, with a repertoire-size bias correction applied to TCR pairs. A later analysis estimated false discovery rates by permuting HLA or CMV assignments 20 times. In a later analysis, co-occurring TCRs were grouped with DBSCAN, and TCRdist sequence similarity was added when clustering was performed within HLA-allele-positive subsets. Co-occurrence clustering excluded repertoires with fewer than 30,000 or more than 120,000 public chains, plus five with anomalous nucleotide sharing. This immuneACCESS table, as held by TCRdb, lists in-frame sequences with V and J called but not all clones. Of the missing ones, under half trace to an unresolved V gene in checked studies; the others have no known cause. D and trimming come from the DNA, and the V and J calls and clone size come from that table. The sample's table covers under 200,000 clones. The ten largest clonotypes hold roughly 0.83% of the sample.

This sample is drawn from a study of cytomegalovirus exposure and HLA in healthy donors (dated by TCRdb to about 2017). As for the study more broadly: An earlier analysis of some 500 of the donors reported 250 to 300 Gb of sequence data and 120 million or so unique TCR beta sequences from approximately 180 million T cells. Among the roughly 380 genotyped donors, approximately 76% belonged to the genetic ancestry cluster associated with self-reported Caucasian donors. The study combined high-throughput TCR immunosequencing, statistical association of individual TCRs with disease status, and machine learning to predict cytomegalovirus infection status. Besides the first cohort of about 730 subjects, a separate validation cohort made up of 120 different subjects was used. The number of donors typed differed by locus, with about 629-630 for A, B, C, DRB1 and DQB1, roughly 520 for DQA1, approximately 570 for DPA1, and some 440 for DPB1. The study profiled the T cell repertoires of under 850 subjects by immunosequencing and related them to cytomegalovirus serostatus. About 280 gigabases of sequencing data and around 88 million unique TCR sequences made up an early release that covered several hundred HLA-typed donors. In a later analysis, previously published TCR beta repertoires from hundreds of donors were re-analyzed and high-resolution HLA genotyping was added so that TCR occurrence patterns could be studied. Every discovery cohort repertoire had been produced on one sequencing platform. To decide whether each TCR beta V gene segment behaved as functional or pseudogenic, an earlier analysis of fewer than 750 of the donors relied on high-throughput TCR beta sequencing. HLA typing included class I and class II loci at four-digit resolution. Rather than using new phenotypic data, the later analysis identified candidate immune exposures from TCR beta sequences and from how often those sequences occurred across donors. Because of strong linkage in the cohort, a handful of DR-DQ haplotypes were treated as single units for association and clustering. Among some 410 genotyped donors of the cohort, an average of approximately 220,000 unique TCR beta nucleotide sequences was sequenced per donor, of which 15% to 20% were non-productive. Alongside the repertoire data, information on donor age, sex, ethnicity and CMV serostatus was compiled. The aim of the study was to test whether cataloging public T cell receptors could identify signatures of past pathogen exposure. Genome-wide SNP genotypes for about 65% of the roughly 700 donors were used in a later genetic analysis, which treated that subset as a discovery cohort. Results and caveats for the whole study, not just this receptor: The classifier was reported to diagnose cytomegalovirus status with high specificity and sensitivity in both the original cohort and the validation cohort. Some 16 rarely observed V segments, including chromosome 9 orphons, were excluded from the earlier analysis of approximately 500 of the donors because counts were too low. Because the 87-base-pair reads could not distinguish some IMGT-functional V segments, including TRBV6-2 and TRBV6-3, those segments were excluded. The cohort was sequenced for TCR beta chains only, and without alpha or paired-chain data the features that could be detected were limited. Across donors, most TCR sequences were observed very rarely, whereas some public TCRs were present in many individuals. In a later analysis, the rate of TCR association differed among HLA loci, with DRB1 alleles having the most associated TCRs and HLA-C alleles having the fewest. A few of the identified cytomegalovirus-associated TCR beta chains were confirmed in vitro to be specific for cytomegalovirus antigens. Compared with the roughly 670-donor mean, donors in an Asian-associated ancestry cluster had fewer N-insertions in productive TCRs, according to a later genetic analysis. Because HLA typing was unavailable for some donors at each locus, only the typed subset was used in association tests. Immune exposure information for the cohort was limited to CMV serostatus. Assigning TCR associations to individual alleles was difficult when HLA alleles, especially DR and DQ, strongly co-occurred. In a later analysis, HLA-associated TCR beta chains were found to be more clonally expanded and to have lower generation probabilities than equally common non-associated chains. Correlated functional status among segregating V segments might reflect linkage disequilibrium, but an unknown experimental factor could not be ruled out. A cluster of highly shared sequence variants was judged likely to represent a technical artifact of the sequencing pipeline. In an earlier analysis of several hundred of the donors, most TCR beta V segments were observed in productive rearrangements about 87% or about 30% of the time, broadly matching IMGT annotations. In a later genetic analysis, a missense DCLRE1C variant was associated with V-gene and J-gene trimming of TCR beta chains, and the association was replicated in an independent cohort. Specific HLA alleles were associated with about 17,000 TCR beta sequences at a false discovery rate of 0.05 in a later analysis. According to a later analysis, most CMV-associated TCR beta chains appeared to be HLA-restricted, and the HLA associations seemed to be driven largely by CMV exposure. Sequencing depth was assumed to be roughly uniform across donors in the presence/absence analyses, though that assumption may not hold. The study gave a list of over 150 TCR beta chains associated with cytomegalovirus. According to a later analysis, parvovirus B19, influenza, CMV and Epstein-Barr virus appeared linked to several top co-occurrence clusters. It was suggested by the authors that the approach could potentially be generalized to other disease states and immunological phenotypes. A further reported finding was that TCR beta sequences accurately predicted the HLA-A and HLA-B alleles for most subjects in the first cohort.

From the cysteine through the phenylalanine, the CDR3 covers 17 amino acids. Solely the CDR3 DNA is kept, with 51 bases framed from the first base. Looking up the germline V gene yields CDR1 LGHNA and CDR2 YNFKEQ. Between the V and J ends, shortened by 4 bases and 1 base respectively, the junction contains 18 bases. Sequences were obtained from PBMCs. The chain uses TRBV4-2 and TRBJ2-3; a tentative D match to TRBD2 spans 6 bases. The clonotype comes from a woman between 18 and 29 years old in good health and CMV-seropositive. The CDR3 is CASSPPSTSRGTDTQYF. The DNA sequence is given as TGTGCCAGCAGCCCCCCCTCGACTAGTCGTGGCACAGATACGCAGTATTTT.